What follows are 7 T cell receptor beta chains derived from one specimen sequenced in a study of naive and memory T cell subsets. The beta constant-region primer was an equimolar mix of two oligonucleotides covering TRBC1 and TRBC2. A single record per CDR3 protein comes from TCRdb applying MiXCR to the UMI-ligation and nested PCR reads. The sample includes some 87,000 distinct CDR3 sequences, 7% of them seen just once. Sequencing was carried out using central memory CD4+ T cells from blood. These receptors all come from a human donor in good health.

This clonotype was observed many times. The rearrangement joins TRBV2 to TRBJ2-7; D is possibly TRBD1 (6 bases). The CDR3 spans 12 residues. The germline V gene encodes CDR1 SNHLY and CDR2 FYNNEI. Trimming took off 5 bases at V and 3 bases at J, with 8 bases between the two ends. The CDR3 coding sequence is TGTGCCAGCAGTTCACAGGGCTACGAGCAGTACTTC. It is translated as CASSSQGYEQYF.

The table lists this clonotype with many counts. J is TRBJ2-1 and V is TRBV7-2, with D tentatively TRBD2 (6 bases). The germline V and J ends were trimmed by 1 base and 4 bases, with 11 bases remaining between them. This CDR3 is built from 15 residues. CDR1 is SGHTA and CDR2 is FQGNSA in the germline V gene. CDR3 amino acids: CASSLGGRPYNEQFF. CDR3 DNA sequence: TGTGCCAGCAGCTTAGGAGGGAGGCCTTACAATGAGCAGTTCTTC.

The sample holds many counts of this clonotype. The gene calls are TRBV7-2 and TRBJ1-6, with D possibly matching TRBD1 (5 bases). This CDR3 spans 15 amino acids. With 7 bases removed from V and 3 bases from J, the gap between germline ends came to 13 bases. Per germline, CDR1 SGHTA and CDR2 FQGNSA. CDR3 amino acids: CASTKGSHYNSPLHF. CDR3 bases: TGTGCCAGCACGAAGGGGAGTCACTATAATTCACCCCTCCACTTT.

This clonotype was seen repeatedly, ten times or more. V usage is TRBV29-1 and J usage is TRBJ2-1; D is possibly TRBD1 (5 bases). Trimming stripped 5 bases from V and 8 bases from J, with 13 bases between. CDR1 and CDR2 (germline): SQVTM, ANQGSEA. The CDR3 spans 12 residues. The CDR3 region is CSVLIQGHEQFF. Here the CDR3 DNA reads TGCAGCGTTCTGATCCAGGGTCATGAGCAGTTCTTC.

This clonotype was counted only a few times. The chain employs TRBV7-9 and TRBJ2-7; TRBD1 matches at 7 bases. The CDR3 has 13 amino acids. CDR1 is SEHNR and CDR2 is FQNEAQ in the germline V gene (reference sequence). Trimming removed 5 bases from V and 11 bases from J; junction bases left unmatched: 12. The CDR3 loop is CASSLSTGVSKYF. In DNA, the CDR3 is TGTGCCAGCAGCCTCTCAACAGGGGTTTCCAAGTACTTC.

This clonotype occurred once. The V call is TRBV6-2 or TRBV6-3, the J call TRBJ2-1, with 8 bases that match TRBD1. V lost 6 bases to trimming and J lost 6 bases; unmatched junction nucleotides: 7. Germline V gene data show CDR1 as MNHEY and CDR2 as SVGEGT. The CDR3 is 14 amino acids. CDR3 region: CASRGGQGRNEQFF. The CDR3, as DNA: TGTGCCAGCAGGGGCGGACAGGGACGCAATGAGCAGTTCTTC.

Concerning this clonotype: One end of the junction fails to match germline, which may point to a read error. The chain uses TRBV7-9 and TRBJ1-2, with D perhaps matching TRBD1 (5 bases). CDR1 is SEHNR and CDR2 is FQNEAQ in the germline V gene (reference sequence). This CDR3 spans 11 amino acids. CDR3 amino acids: CASSSGDSAHF. CDR3 DNA sequence: TGTGCCAGCAGCTCTGGCGACAGTGCTCACTTC.